This TCR beta chain was sequenced during a study of T cells in Graves' hyperthyroidism and ophthalmopathy. General study findings and limits: Expanded thyroid clonotypes (above 0.001) were mostly also found in blood. Ophthalmopathy was distinguished from stable hyperthyroidism by 13 V-J signatures. Before onset, ophthalmopathy was predicted by the model a median about 6.2 months earlier.

The CDR3 length is 15 residues. V dropped 8 bases and J dropped 8 bases, with 24 bases sitting between them. The V gene's germline CDR1 is SGHAT and CDR2 FQNNGV. RNA transcripts were the template for amplifying TCR beta CDR3 regions. Primed by the HTBI set, a first-round RT-PCR was run on the TCR CDR3. A single record per CDR3 protein comes from TCRdb applying MiXCR to the multiplex PCR reads. The table records hundreds of thousands of distinct CDR3 sequences, 40% to 55% of them present only once. Patients with uncontrolled infections, other autoimmune diseases, pregnancy or lactation were excluded. Concerning this clonotype itself: Its target is not known.

Sequencing input: peripheral blood or thyroid tissue (not recorded which). The rearrangement joins TRBV11-2 to TRBJ1-2; D not resolved. The TCR comes from an adult man with Graves' disease, either hyperthyroidism or ophthalmopathy (not recorded which). In DNA, the CDR3 is TGTGCCAGCTCACCAAGCCTCGACCCTGGCCGGGGCTACACCTTC. Encoded protein: CASSPSLDPGRGYTF.